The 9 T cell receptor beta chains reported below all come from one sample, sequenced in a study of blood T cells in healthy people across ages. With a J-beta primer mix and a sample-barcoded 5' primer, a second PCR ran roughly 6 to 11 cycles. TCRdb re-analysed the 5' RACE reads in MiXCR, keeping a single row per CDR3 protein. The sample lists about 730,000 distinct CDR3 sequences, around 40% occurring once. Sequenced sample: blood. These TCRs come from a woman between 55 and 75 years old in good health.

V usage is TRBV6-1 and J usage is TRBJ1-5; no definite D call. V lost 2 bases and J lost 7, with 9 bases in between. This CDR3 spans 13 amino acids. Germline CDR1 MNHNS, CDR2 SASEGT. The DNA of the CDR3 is TGTGCCAGCAGTGAACACTTAGCCCAGCCCCAGCATTTT. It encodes CASSEHLAQPQHF.

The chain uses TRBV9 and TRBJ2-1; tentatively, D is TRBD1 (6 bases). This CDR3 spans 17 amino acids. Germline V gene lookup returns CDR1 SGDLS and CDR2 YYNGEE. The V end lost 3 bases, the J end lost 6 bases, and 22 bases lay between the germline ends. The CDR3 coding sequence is TGTGCCAGCAGCGCCCAGGTCAATGGGGGCCCAGGCAATGAGCAGTTCTTC. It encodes CASSAQVNGGPGNEQFF.

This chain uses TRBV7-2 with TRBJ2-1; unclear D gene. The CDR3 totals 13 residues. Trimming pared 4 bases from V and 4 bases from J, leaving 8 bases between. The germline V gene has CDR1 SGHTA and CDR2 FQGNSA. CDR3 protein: CASSSGIYNEQFF. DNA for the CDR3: TGTGCCAGCAGCTCCGGTATTTACAATGAGCAGTTCTTC.

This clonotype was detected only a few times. Written as DNA, the CDR3 is TGTGCCAGCAGCCCGCTAAATATGAACACTGAAGCTTTCTTT. This gives the protein CASSPLNMNTEAFF. The chain joins TRBV3-1 to TRBJ1-1; D not certain. Germline loops: CDR1 LGHDT, CDR2 YNNKEL (reference sequence). V was shortened by 4 bases and J by 0 bases, with 9 bases between the two germline ends. This CDR3 is 14 amino acids long.

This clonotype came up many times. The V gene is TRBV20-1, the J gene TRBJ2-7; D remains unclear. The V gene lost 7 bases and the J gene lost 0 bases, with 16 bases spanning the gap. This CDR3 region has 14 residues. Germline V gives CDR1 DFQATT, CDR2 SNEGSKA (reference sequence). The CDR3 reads CSEKGRLSSYEQYF. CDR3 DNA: TGCAGTGAGAAAGGGCGTCTAAGCTCCTACGAGCAGTACTTC.

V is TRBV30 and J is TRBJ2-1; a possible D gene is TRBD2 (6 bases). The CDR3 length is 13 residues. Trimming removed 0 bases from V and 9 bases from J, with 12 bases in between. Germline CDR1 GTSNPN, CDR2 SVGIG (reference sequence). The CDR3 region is CAWSVHRGTEQFF. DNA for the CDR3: TGTGCCTGGAGTGTACATCGGGGGACTGAGCAGTTCTTC. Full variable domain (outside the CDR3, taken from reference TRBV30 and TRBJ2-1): SQTIHQWPATLVQPVGSPLSLECTVEGTSNPNLYWYRQAAGRGLQLLFYSVGIGQISSEVPQNLSASRPQDRQFILSSKKLLLSDSGFYLCAWSVHRGTEQFFGPGTRLTVL.

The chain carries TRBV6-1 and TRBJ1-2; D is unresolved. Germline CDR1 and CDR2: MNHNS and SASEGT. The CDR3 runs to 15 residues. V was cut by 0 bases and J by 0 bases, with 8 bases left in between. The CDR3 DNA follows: TGTGCCAGCAGTGAAGCGCAGACCTCTAACTATGGCTACACCTTC. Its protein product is CASSEAQTSNYGYTF.

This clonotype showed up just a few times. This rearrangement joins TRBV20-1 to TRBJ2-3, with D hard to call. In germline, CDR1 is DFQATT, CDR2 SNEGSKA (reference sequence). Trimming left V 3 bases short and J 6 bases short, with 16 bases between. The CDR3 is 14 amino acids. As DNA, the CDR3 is TGCAGTGCTAGCCCCCCGCTAGGTACGGATACGCAGTATTTT. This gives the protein CSASPPLGTDTQYF.

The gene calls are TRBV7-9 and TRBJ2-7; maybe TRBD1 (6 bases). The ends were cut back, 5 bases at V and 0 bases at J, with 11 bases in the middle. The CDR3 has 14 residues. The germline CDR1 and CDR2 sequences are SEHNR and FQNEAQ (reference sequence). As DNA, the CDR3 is TGTGCCAGCAGCCTGACGGGACACTCCTACGAGCAGTACTTC. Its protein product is CASSLTGHSYEQYF.